One sample yielded the 5 T cell receptor beta chains listed below, sequenced in a study of shared clonotypes between healthy human individuals (TCRdb year 2020). The library was made by the immunoSEQ multiplex PCR assay. TCRdb mirrors the immuneACCESS table, restricted to in-frame sequences. Some clones are absent from its copies; in checked studies, under half trace to an unresolved V gene, and the reason for the others is unknown. The sample profile shows about 2.2 million clones; around 93% of them were found once. The leading ten clones occupy around 1.7% of the sample. For the CD8 naive samples, CD45RO-negative cells were positively selected for CCR7, yielding a CD45RA+CCR7+ population from which TemRA cells were excluded. The sequenced sample consisted of naive CD8+ T cells from PBMCs. Per the publication, the cell subset or site label means: CD45RA+CCR7+. These receptors came from a man younger than 35 in good health. Some clones in this sample may be carry-over from other donors' samples.

The gene calls are TRBV25-1 and TRBJ2-2; tentative D call: TRBD2 (5 bases). This CDR3 has 16 amino acids. Germline V lookup: CDR1 MGHDK, CDR2 SYGVNS. Trimming took 2 bases from V and 7 from J, leaving 17 bases between them. In DNA, the CDR3 is TGTGCCAGCAGTGAACCCAACGGGGAGTGGGGCGGGGAGCTGTTTTTT. It codes for CASSEPNGEWGGELFF. The variable domain in full, with the rest retrieved from reference TRBV25-1 and TRBJ2-2, is EADIYQTPRYLVIGTGKKITLECSQTMGHDKMYWYQQDPGMELHLIHYSYGVNSTEKGDLSSESTVSRIRTEHFPLTLESARPSHTSQYLCASSEPNGEWGGELFFGEGSRLTVL.

V gene TRBV27 combines with J gene TRBJ2-3, with a tentative D call TRBD2 (6 bases). The germline CDR1 and CDR2 sequences are MNHEY and SMNVEV (reference sequence). V was trimmed by 5 bases and J by 5 bases, leaving 17 bases between them. CDR3 length: 15 amino acids. DNA for the CDR3: TGTGCCAGCAGTCCAAGGACTACTGATGAAGATACGCAGTATTTT. Encoded protein: CASSPRTTDEDTQYF.

This clone has a single count. The genes are TRBV27 and TRBJ2-7, with 7 nucleotides matching TRBD1. Germline CDR1 is MNHEY and CDR2 is SMNVEV (reference sequence). Germline trimming cut 8 bases from V and 3 bases from J; bases unmatched to any gene: 7. This CDR3 is built from 13 residues. CDR3 amino acids: CASAEGADYEQYF. DNA of the CDR3: TGTGCCAGCGCTGAGGGGGCTGACTACGAGCAGTACTTC.

CDR3 region: CASSFRVIDEQFF. The CDR3 coding sequence is TGTGCCAGCAGTTTCAGGGTTATAGATGAGCAGTTCTTC. V and J are TRBV28 and TRBJ2-1; D may be TRBD1 (5 bases). Germline CDR1 and CDR2: MDHEN and SYDVKM. The CDR3 contains 13 residues. The ends were cut back, 3 bases at V and 8 bases at J, with 11 bases in the middle.

The V and J genes are TRBV4-2 and TRBJ1-1, with D unclear. The CDR3 is 15 residues long. Germline values: CDR1 LGHNA, CDR2 YNFKEQ. Between the trimmed V and J ends, which lost 0 bases and 3 bases, there was a span of 11 bases. CDR3 in amino acids: CASSQEESQYTEAFF. CDR3 in DNA: TGTGCCAGCAGCCAAGAGGAGAGCCAATACACTGAAGCTTTCTTT.